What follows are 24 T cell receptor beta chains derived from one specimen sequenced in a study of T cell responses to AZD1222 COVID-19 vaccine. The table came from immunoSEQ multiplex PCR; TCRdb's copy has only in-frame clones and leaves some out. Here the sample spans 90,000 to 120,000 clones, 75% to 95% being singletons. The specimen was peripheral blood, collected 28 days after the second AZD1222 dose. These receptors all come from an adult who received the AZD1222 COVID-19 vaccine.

The CDR3 bases are TGCGCCAGCAGCCAGGGCCCGAGGGCAGTCTCTGGGGCCAACGTCCTGACTTTC. It specifies CASSQGPRAVSGANVLTF. V and J are TRBV4-1 and TRBJ2-6; weak D call: TRBD2 (5 bases). This CDR3 is built from 18 residues. V lost 3 bases to trimming and J lost 0 bases, with 15 bases between them. Germline V CDR1 and CDR2: MGHRA, YSYEKL.

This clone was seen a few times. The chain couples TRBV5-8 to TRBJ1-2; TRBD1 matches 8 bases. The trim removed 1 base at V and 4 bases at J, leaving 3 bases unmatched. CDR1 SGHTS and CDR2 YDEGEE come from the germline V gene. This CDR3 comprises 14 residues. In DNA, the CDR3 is TGTGCCAGCAGCTTGCAGGGGGCGGTCTATGGCTACACCTTC. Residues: CASSLQGAVYGYTF.

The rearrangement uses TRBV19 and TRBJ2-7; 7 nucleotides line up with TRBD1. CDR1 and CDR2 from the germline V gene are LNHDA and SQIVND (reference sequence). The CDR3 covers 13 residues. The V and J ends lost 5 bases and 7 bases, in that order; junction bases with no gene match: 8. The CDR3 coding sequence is TGTGCCAGTAGTTCCGGACAGGCTGAGGAGCAGTACTTC. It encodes CASSSGQAEEQYF.

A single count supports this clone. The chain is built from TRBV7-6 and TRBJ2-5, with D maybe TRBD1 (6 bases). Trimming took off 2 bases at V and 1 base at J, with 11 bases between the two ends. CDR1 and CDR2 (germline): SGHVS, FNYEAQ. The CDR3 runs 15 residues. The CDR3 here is CASSLYDRTQETQYF. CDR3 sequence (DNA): TGTGCCAGCAGCTTATACGACAGGACCCAAGAGACCCAGTACTTC.

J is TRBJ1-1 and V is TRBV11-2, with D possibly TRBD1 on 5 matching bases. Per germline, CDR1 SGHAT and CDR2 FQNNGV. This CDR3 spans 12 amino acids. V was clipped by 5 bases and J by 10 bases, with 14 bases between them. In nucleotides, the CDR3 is TGTGCCAGCAGCCGGGACTTCGGGGGAGCTTTCTTT. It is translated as CASSRDFGGAFF.

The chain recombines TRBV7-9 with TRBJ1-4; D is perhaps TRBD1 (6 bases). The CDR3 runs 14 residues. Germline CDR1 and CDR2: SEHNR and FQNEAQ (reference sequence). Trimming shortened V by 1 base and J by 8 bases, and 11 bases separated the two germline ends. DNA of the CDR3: TGTGCCAGCAGCTTAGGGACAGCCCGAGAAAAACTGTTTTTT. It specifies CASSLGTAREKLFF.

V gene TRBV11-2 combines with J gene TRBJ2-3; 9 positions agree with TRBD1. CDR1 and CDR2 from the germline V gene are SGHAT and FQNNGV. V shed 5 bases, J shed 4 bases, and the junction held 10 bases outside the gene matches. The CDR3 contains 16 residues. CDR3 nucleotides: TGTGCCAGCAGCCCCCGACAGGGGGGAGGTCCAGATACGCAGTATTTT. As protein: CASSPRQGGGPDTQYF.

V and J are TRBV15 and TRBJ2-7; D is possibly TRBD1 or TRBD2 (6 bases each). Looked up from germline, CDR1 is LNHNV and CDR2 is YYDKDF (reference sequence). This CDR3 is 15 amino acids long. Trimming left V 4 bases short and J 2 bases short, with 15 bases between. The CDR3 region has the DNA TGTGCCACCAGCAACAGGGTGGGGGGTCCCTACGAGCAGTACTTC. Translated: CATSNRVGGPYEQYF.

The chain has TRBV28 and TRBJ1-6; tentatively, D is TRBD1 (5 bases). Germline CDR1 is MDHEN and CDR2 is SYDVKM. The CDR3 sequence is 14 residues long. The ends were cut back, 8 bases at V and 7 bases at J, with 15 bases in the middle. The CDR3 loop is CASPETARNSPLHF. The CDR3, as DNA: TGTGCCAGCCCGGAGACAGCCCGGAATTCACCCCTCCACTTT.

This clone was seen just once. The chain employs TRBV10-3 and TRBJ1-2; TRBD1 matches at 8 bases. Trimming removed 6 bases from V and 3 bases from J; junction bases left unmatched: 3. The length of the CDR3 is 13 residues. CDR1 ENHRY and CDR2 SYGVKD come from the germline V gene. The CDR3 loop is CAIRPDRDYGYTF. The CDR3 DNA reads TGTGCCATCAGACCGGACAGGGACTATGGCTACACCTTC.

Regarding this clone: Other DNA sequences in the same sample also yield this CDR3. CDR3 nucleotide sequence: TGTGCCAGCTCACCGGGACAGGGATCCTACGAGCAGTACTTC. Encoded protein: CASSPGQGSYEQYF. V and J are TRBV18 and TRBJ2-7, with 9 bases lining up with TRBD1. Trimming at V came to 3 bases and at J to 1 base, leaving 1 base not matched to a gene. Germline CDR1 is KGHSH and CDR2 is LQKENI. The CDR3 loop spans 14 amino acids.

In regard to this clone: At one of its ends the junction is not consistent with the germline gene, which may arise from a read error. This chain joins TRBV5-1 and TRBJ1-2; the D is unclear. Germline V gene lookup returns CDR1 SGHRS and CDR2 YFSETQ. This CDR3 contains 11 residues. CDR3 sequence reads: CASSSGWSRGF. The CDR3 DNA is TGCGCCAGCAGCTCTGGGTGGAGCCGTGGCTTC.

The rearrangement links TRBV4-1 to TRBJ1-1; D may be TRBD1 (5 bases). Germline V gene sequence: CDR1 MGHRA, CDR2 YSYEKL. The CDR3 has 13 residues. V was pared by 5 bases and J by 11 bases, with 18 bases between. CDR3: CASSVIREEEAFF. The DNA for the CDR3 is TGCGCCAGCAGCGTTATCAGGGAGGAGGAGGCTTTCTTT.

CDR3 sequence: CASSAPASGDNEQFF. The CDR3 DNA reads TGTGCCAGCAGTGCCCCGGCTAGCGGGGACAATGAGCAGTTCTTC. The chain couples TRBV28 to TRBJ2-1, with 9 positions matching TRBD2. This CDR3 is 15 amino acids long. CDR1 is MDHEN, CDR2 SYDVKM, per germline. Unmatched junction bases numbered 7, after V lost 5 bases and J lost 5 bases.

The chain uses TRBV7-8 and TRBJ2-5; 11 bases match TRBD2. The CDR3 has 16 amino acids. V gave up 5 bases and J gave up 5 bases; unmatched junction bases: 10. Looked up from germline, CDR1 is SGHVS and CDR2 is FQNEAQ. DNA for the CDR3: TGTGCCAGCAGCCCAAGACTAGCGGGGATAGGGGAGACCCAGTACTTC. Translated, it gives CASSPRLAGIGETQYF.

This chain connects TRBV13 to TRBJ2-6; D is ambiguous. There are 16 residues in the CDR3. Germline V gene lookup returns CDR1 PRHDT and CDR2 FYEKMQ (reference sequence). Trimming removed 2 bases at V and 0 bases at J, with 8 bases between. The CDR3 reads CASSLTAYSGANVLTF. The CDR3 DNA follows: TGTGCCAGCAGCTTAACAGCCTACTCTGGGGCCAACGTCCTGACTTTC.

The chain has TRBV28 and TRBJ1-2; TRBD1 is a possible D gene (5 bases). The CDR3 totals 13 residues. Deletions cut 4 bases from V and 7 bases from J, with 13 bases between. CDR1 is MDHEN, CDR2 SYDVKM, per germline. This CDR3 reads CASSSVSQGGYTF. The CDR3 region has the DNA TGTGCCAGCAGTTCCGTCTCGCAGGGTGGCTACACCTTC.

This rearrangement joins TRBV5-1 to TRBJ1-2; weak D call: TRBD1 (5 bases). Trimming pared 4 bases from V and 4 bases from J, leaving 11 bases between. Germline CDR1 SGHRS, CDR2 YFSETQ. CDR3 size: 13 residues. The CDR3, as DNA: TGCGCCAGCAGCCAAGACAGTCTCTATGGCTACACCTTC. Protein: CASSQDSLYGYTF. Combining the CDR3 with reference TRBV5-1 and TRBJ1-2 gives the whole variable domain KAGVTQTPRYLIKTRGQQVTLSCSPISGHRSVSWYQQTPGQGLQFLFEYFSETQRNKGNFPGRFSGRQFSNSRSEMNVSTLELGDSALYLCASSQDSLYGYTFGSGTRLTVV.

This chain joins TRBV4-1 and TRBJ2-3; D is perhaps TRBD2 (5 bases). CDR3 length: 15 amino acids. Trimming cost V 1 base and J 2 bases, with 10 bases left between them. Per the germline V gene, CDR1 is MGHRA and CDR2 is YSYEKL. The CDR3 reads CASSQVAGFTDTQYF. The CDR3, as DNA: TGCGCCAGCAGCCAAGTGGCGGGTTTCACAGATACGCAGTATTTT.

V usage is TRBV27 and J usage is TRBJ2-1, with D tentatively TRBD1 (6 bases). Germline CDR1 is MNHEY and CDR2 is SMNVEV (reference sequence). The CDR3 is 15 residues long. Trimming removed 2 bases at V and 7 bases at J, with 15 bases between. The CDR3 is CASSLGQGRGNEQFF. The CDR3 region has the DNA TGTGCCAGCAGTTTAGGGCAGGGGAGAGGAAATGAGCAGTTCTTC.

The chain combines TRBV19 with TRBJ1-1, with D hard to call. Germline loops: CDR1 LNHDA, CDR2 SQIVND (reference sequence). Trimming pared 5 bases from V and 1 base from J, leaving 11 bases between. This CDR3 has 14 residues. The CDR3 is CASSRPSGNTEAFF. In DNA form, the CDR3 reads TGTGCCAGTAGTCGACCCTCGGGGAACACTGAAGCTTTCTTT.

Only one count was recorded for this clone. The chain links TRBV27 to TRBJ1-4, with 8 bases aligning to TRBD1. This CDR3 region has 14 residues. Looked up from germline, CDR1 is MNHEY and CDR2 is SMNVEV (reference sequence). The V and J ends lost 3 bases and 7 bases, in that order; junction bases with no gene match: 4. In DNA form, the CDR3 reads TGTGCCAGCAGTTTCGGGACAGGTGGTGAAAAACTGTTTTTT. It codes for CASSFGTGGEKLFF.

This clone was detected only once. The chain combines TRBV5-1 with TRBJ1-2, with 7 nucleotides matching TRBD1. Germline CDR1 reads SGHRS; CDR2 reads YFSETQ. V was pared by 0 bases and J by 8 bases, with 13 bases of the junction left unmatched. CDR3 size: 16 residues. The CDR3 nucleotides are TGCGCCAGCAGCTTGGATGAGGGGGCGTGGGTTGAGGGCTACACCTTC. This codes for CASSLDEGAWVEGYTF.

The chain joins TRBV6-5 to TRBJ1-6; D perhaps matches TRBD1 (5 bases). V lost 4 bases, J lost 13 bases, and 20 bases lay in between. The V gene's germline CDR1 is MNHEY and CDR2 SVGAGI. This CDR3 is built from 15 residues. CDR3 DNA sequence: TGTGCCAGCAGTTCTCCGGGACCCCGAGTTGCCCCCCTCCACTTT. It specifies CASSSPGPRVAPLHF.